This passage covers 30 T cell receptor beta chains from one sample sequenced in a study of T cells in localized non-small cell lung cancer. Repertoires were generated with immunoSEQ multiplex PCR, while TCRdb's copy carries only in-frame clones and drops some. Of approximately 30,000 clones listed, approximately 90% were seen once; the top ten hold about 3%. The specimen comprised peripheral blood, sampled before any cancer treatment. Receptors originate from a woman aged 18 to 55 with stage I lung adenocarcinoma.

The chain has TRBV5-6 and TRBJ2-7; 7 nucleotides align to TRBD2. The CDR3 is 15 residues long. J was trimmed by 0 bases and V by 3 bases; bases with no gene match: 6. Germline lookup yields CDR1 SGHDT and CDR2 YYEEEE. CDR3 bases: TGTGCCAGCAGCTCCTCTAGCGGCCCCTCCTACGAGCAGTACTTC. Translating it yields CASSSSSGPSYEQYF.

This chain uses TRBV5-1 with TRBJ1-3, with a weak D call TRBD1 (6 bases). The CDR3 covers 16 residues. Germline CDR1 reads SGHRS; CDR2 reads YFSETQ. V lost 0 bases to trimming and J lost 7 bases, with 17 bases between them. The CDR3, as DNA: TGCGCCAGCAGCTTGGGGGCCCCTACAGGGTCGAACACCATATATTTT. This codes for CASSLGAPTGSNTIYF. Variable domain in full (rest from reference TRBV5-1 and TRBJ1-3): KAGVTQTPRYLIKTRGQQVTLSCSPISGHRSVSWYQQTPGQGLQFLFEYFSETQRNKGNFPGRFSGRQFSNSRSEMNVSTLELGDSALYLCASSLGAPTGSNTIYFGEGSWLTVV.

This clone was observed a few times. The chain carries TRBV5-1 and TRBJ1-2; D gene ambiguous. The length of the CDR3 is 12 residues. Germline-derived CDR1 and CDR2 are SGHRS and YFSETQ. Trimming stripped 0 bases from V and 6 bases from J, with 6 bases between. CDR3 loop: CASSLVGNGYTF. The CDR3 DNA sequence: TGCGCCAGCAGCTTGGTCGGGAATGGCTACACCTTC.

This chain links TRBV14 with TRBJ2-1; 9 bases are a match to TRBD1. This CDR3 region has 14 residues. Losses at the gene ends were 4 bases for V and 4 bases for J; bases not matched to a gene: 2. Germline CDR1 and CDR2: SGHDN and FVKESK. CDR3 region: CASSPGQGYNEQFF. Here the CDR3 DNA reads TGTGCCAGCAGCCCGGGACAGGGATACAATGAGCAGTTCTTC.

This clone showed up just once. The rearrangement links TRBV5-1 to TRBJ2-7; D assignment may be TRBD1 or TRBD2 (5 bases each). The CDR3 extends over 12 amino acids. Germline CDR1 is SGHRS and CDR2 is YFSETQ. V lost 2 bases to trimming and J lost 7 bases, with 10 bases between them. This CDR3 is CASSFEGEEQYF. The CDR3, as DNA: TGCGCCAGCAGCTTTGAAGGGGAGGAGCAGTACTTC.

This clone was observed once. V gene TRBV19 combines with J gene TRBJ1-2, with 9 bases that match TRBD1. Trimming at V came to 3 bases and at J to 7 bases, leaving 9 bases not matched to a gene. This CDR3 region has 15 residues. CDR1 and CDR2 from the germline V gene are LNHDA and SQIVND (reference sequence). The CDR3 nucleotides read TGTGCCAGTAGTATCCCCCGGGACAGGGACTCTGGCTACACCTTC. This encodes CASSIPRDRDSGYTF.

V and J are TRBV19 and TRBJ1-3; TRBD1 is a possible D gene (6 bases). The CDR3 spans 17 residues. Per the germline V gene, CDR1 is LNHDA and CDR2 is SQIVND (reference sequence). The V end lost 5 bases, the J end lost 0 bases, and 17 bases lay between the germline ends. CDR3 in DNA: TGTGCCAGTAGTTCCTTGAACAGGGAAACCTCTGGAAACACCATATATTTT. It specifies CASSSLNRETSGNTIYF.

The genes are TRBV5-1 and TRBJ2-7; the D gene is possibly TRBD1 (6 bases). Per germline, CDR1 SGHRS and CDR2 YFSETQ. There are 15 residues in the CDR3. V dropped 7 bases and J dropped 7 bases, with 24 bases sitting between them. The CDR3 nucleotides read TGCGCCAGCTCCGTGGGGCAGGGGCTGAGTCTAGAGCAGTACTTC. This sequence encodes CASSVGQGLSLEQYF.

The chain links TRBV6-1 to TRBJ2-1, with D uncertain. The CDR3 runs to 12 residues. V was trimmed by 8 bases and J by 4 bases, leaving 9 bases between them. CDR1 and CDR2 from the germline V gene are MNHNS and SASEGT. The CDR3 loop is CASAGRYNEQFF. Here the CDR3 DNA reads TGTGCCAGCGCCGGTCGGTACAATGAGCAGTTCTTC.

This chain joins TRBV7-9 and TRBJ1-5; D gene uncertain. V lost 3 bases, J lost 2 bases, and 14 bases lay in between. Germline loops: CDR1 SEHNR, CDR2 FQNEAQ (reference sequence). This CDR3 has 16 amino acids. The CDR3 loop is CASSFGPGRGNQPQHF. The CDR3 region has the DNA TGTGCCAGCAGCTTCGGACCCGGGCGAGGCAATCAGCCCCAGCATTTT.

Turning to this clone: Within the sample, other DNA sequences also encode this same CDR3. The chain joins TRBV6-1 to TRBJ1-5; D ambiguous. Germline CDR1 is MNHNS and CDR2 is SASEGT. The CDR3 covers 13 residues. V lost 6 bases and J 0 bases, leaving 6 bases between the germline ends. CDR3: CASRVDSNQPQHF. The CDR3 DNA follows: TGTGCCAGCAGGGTTGATAGCAATCAGCCCCAGCATTTT.

This rearrangement joins TRBV30 to TRBJ1-3; unclear D gene. This CDR3 has 13 residues. Germline lookup yields CDR1 GTSNPN and CDR2 SVGIG (reference sequence). V lost 2 bases and J lost 7, with 12 bases in between. The DNA of the CDR3 is TGTGCCTGGAGTAACGGAGTTGGGAACACCATATATTTT. Its protein is CAWSNGVGNTIYF.

Concerning this clone: Its ends do not fully match the called genes, so a read error is possible. The chain links TRBV18 to TRBJ2-1; the D gene is possibly TRBD2 (5 bases). This CDR3 comprises 14 residues. Per germline, CDR1 KGHSH and CDR2 LQKENI. The CDR3 protein is CASSPRRGDNEQFF. The CDR3 bases are TGTGCCAGCTCCCCACGACGGGGAGACAATGAGCAGTTCTTC.

The rearrangement links TRBV7-9 to TRBJ2-3, with 13 bases identical to TRBD2. The CDR3 runs to 16 residues. Losses at the gene ends were 1 base for V and 3 bases for J; bases not matched to a gene: 1. CDR1 and CDR2 from the germline V gene are SEHNR and FQNEAQ (reference sequence). Here the CDR3 reads CASSLVTSGGTDTQYF. The DNA for the CDR3 is TGTGCCAGCAGCTTAGTGACTAGCGGGGGGACAGATACGCAGTATTTT.

The J gene is TRBJ2-5, the V gene TRBV5-6; D possibly uses TRBD1 or TRBD2 (6 bases each). The CDR3 extends over 14 amino acids. Trimming removed 0 bases from V and 1 base from J, with 7 bases in between. Germline V lookup: CDR1 SGHDT, CDR2 YYEEEE. CDR3 in DNA: TGTGCCAGCAGCTTGGGGGGGGCCCAAGAGACCCAGTACTTC. Its protein product is CASSLGGAQETQYF.

The chain combines TRBV4-3 with TRBJ2-2, with TRBD2 matching 7 bases. Germline V gene lookup returns CDR1 LGHNA and CDR2 YSLEER. The CDR3 runs to 17 residues. Trimming took 0 bases from V and 5 from J; bases not matched to a gene: 9. The CDR3 DNA follows: TGCGCCAGCAGCCAAGATCTGGCGGGAGCGGGAACCGGGGAGCTGTTTTTT. Amino acids: CASSQDLAGAGTGELFF.

V gene TRBV30 combines with J gene TRBJ2-3, with D uncertain. Trimming left V 4 bases short and J 5 bases short, with 16 bases between. This CDR3 comprises 14 residues. Germline V lookup: CDR1 GTSNPN, CDR2 SVGIG (reference sequence). The CDR3 spells CAWTRLTLGDTQYF. In DNA, the CDR3 is TGTGCCTGGACCCGACTTACCCTGGGAGATACGCAGTATTTT.

The chain uses TRBV10-2 and TRBJ2-2; no clear D. Germline V lookup: CDR1 WSHSY, CDR2 SAAADI. The CDR3 length is 14 residues. Trimming took 3 bases from V and 4 from J, leaving 9 bases between them. The CDR3 sequence is CASSDGVSTGELFF. Written as DNA, the CDR3 is TGCGCCAGCAGTGACGGAGTGTCCACCGGGGAGCTGTTTTTT.

V and J are TRBV11-2 and TRBJ2-7, with 11 nucleotides matching TRBD2. The germline V gene has CDR1 SGHAT and CDR2 FQNNGV. The CDR3 is made up of 17 amino acids. Trimming took 3 bases from V and 1 from J; bases not matched to a gene: 8. In nucleotides, the CDR3 is TGTGCCAGCAGCTTGTACCTAGCGGGAGGTCTATCCTACGAGCAGTACTTC. Translated: CASSLYLAGGLSYEQYF.

This sequence joins TRBV28 and TRBJ1-1; no clear D. The CDR3 runs to 15 residues. With 5 bases removed from V and 0 bases from J, the gap between germline ends came to 13 bases. Germline V gene sequence: CDR1 MDHEN, CDR2 SYDVKM. CDR3: CASSPQLELNTEAFF. CDR3 in DNA: TGTGCCAGCAGTCCACAACTTGAGTTGAACACTGAAGCTTTCTTT.

The chain joins TRBV19 to TRBJ2-7, with D maybe TRBD1 (6 bases). CDR3 length: 14 amino acids. Trimming took off 6 bases at V and 3 bases at J, with 15 bases between the two ends. Germline V gene sequence: CDR1 LNHDA, CDR2 SQIVND (reference sequence). CDR3 amino acids: CASRPRQEHYEQYF. The CDR3 DNA follows: TGTGCCAGTAGGCCACGACAGGAACACTACGAGCAGTACTTC. Together with reference TRBV19 and TRBJ2-7, the CDR3 gives the full variable domain: DGGITQSPKYLFRKEGQNVTLSCEQNLNHDAMYWYRQDPGQGLRLIYYSQIVNDFQKGDIAEGYSVSREKKESFPLTVTSAQKNPTAFYLCASRPRQEHYEQYFGPGTRLTVT.

This clone is a singleton in its sample. The rearrangement uses TRBV27 and TRBJ2-2; 15 bases are shared with TRBD2. V shed 5 bases, J shed 1 base, and the junction held 5 bases outside the gene matches. This CDR3 spans 18 amino acids. Germline V gene sequence: CDR1 MNHEY, CDR2 SMNVEV (reference sequence). CDR3 sequence (DNA): TGTGCCAGCAGTCCTTGGACTAGCGGGAGGGGGAACACCGGGGAGCTGTTTTTT. Translated: CASSPWTSGRGNTGELFF.

The V gene is TRBV19, the J gene TRBJ2-1; D is tentatively TRBD1 or TRBD2 (5 bases each). Germline CDR1 is LNHDA and CDR2 is SQIVND (reference sequence). CDR3 length: 16 residues. The ends were cut back, 3 bases at V and 3 bases at J, with 15 bases in the middle. The CDR3 reads CASSIASGTNYNEQFF. DNA for the CDR3: TGTGCCAGTAGTATTGCCTCCGGGACCAACTACAATGAGCAGTTCTTC. The full variable domain, rest sourced from reference TRBV19 and TRBJ2-1, is DGGITQSPKYLFRKEGQNVTLSCEQNLNHDAMYWYRQDPGQGLRLIYYSQIVNDFQKGDIAEGYSVSREKKESFPLTVTSAQKNPTAFYLCASSIASGTNYNEQFFGPGTRLTVL.

V gene TRBV15 combines with J gene TRBJ1-2; D not resolved. V lost 4 bases, J lost 6 bases, and 12 bases lay in between. The germline V gene encodes CDR1 LNHNV and CDR2 YYDKDF (reference sequence). This CDR3 has 13 amino acids. The CDR3 spells CATSIGPQDGYTF. Here the CDR3 DNA reads TGTGCCACCAGCATAGGTCCTCAGGATGGCTACACCTTC.

The V gene is TRBV15, the J gene TRBJ2-3; maybe TRBD2 (5 bases). This CDR3 has 16 residues. Germline-derived CDR1 and CDR2 are LNHNV and YYDKDF (reference sequence). Trimming took 5 bases from V and 2 from J, leaving 17 bases between them. The CDR3 DNA follows: TGTGCCACCAGCGGACGACAAAGGAGGTTCACAGATACGCAGTATTTT. This codes for CATSGRQRRFTDTQYF.

The gene calls are TRBV7-9 and TRBJ2-1; D remains ambiguous. Germline V gene data show CDR1 as SEHNR and CDR2 as FQNEAQ (reference sequence). This CDR3 has 18 residues. The V end was cut by 5 bases, the J end by 1 base, with 21 bases between. The CDR3 here is CASSQKTRSAGSYNEQFF. CDR3 DNA sequence: TGTGCCAGCAGCCAAAAGACGAGGTCTGCCGGGTCCTACAATGAGCAGTTCTTC.

The chain joins TRBV18 to TRBJ1-3; no firm D call. Germline V gene lookup returns CDR1 KGHSH and CDR2 LQKENI. The V end lost 6 bases, the J end lost 1 base, and 13 bases lay between the germline ends. CDR3 length: 15 amino acids. The CDR3 DNA sequence: TGTGCCAGCTCGCCAGGACGGCAATCTGGAAACACCATATATTTT. Amino acid sequence: CASSPGRQSGNTIYF.

This chain's CDR3 is CASSPVGVSYEQFF. The CDR3 region has the DNA TGTGCCAGCTCACCAGTGGGAGTGAGCTATGAGCAGTTCTTC. The gene calls are TRBV18 and TRBJ2-1; possible D gene TRBD2, 5 bases. The CDR3 sequence is 14 residues long. The germline V and J ends were trimmed by 2 bases and 8 bases, with 13 bases remaining between them. The germline V gene encodes CDR1 KGHSH and CDR2 LQKENI.

J is TRBJ1-5 and V is TRBV6-6; 7 bases align to TRBD1. Losses at the gene ends were 10 bases for V and 6 bases for J; bases not matched to a gene: 9. Germline CDR1 is MNHNY and CDR2 is SVGAGI (reference sequence). This CDR3 contains 13 residues. DNA for the CDR3: TGTGCCATAACGGACAGGAAGTTTCAGCCCCAGCATTTT. This gives the protein CAITDRKFQPQHF.

The J gene is TRBJ2-7, the V gene TRBV27; D may match TRBD1 or TRBD2 (6 bases each). Gene TRBJ2-1 matches the end of the DNA better, so the J call may be wrong. The CDR3 contains 19 residues. In germline, CDR1 is MNHEY, CDR2 SMNVEV (reference sequence). The CDR3 here is CASSPPHWGRGSSYNEQFF. In DNA form, the CDR3 reads TGTGCCAGCAGTCCCCCACATTGGGGGCGGGGTAGCTCCTACAATGAGCAGTTCTTC.